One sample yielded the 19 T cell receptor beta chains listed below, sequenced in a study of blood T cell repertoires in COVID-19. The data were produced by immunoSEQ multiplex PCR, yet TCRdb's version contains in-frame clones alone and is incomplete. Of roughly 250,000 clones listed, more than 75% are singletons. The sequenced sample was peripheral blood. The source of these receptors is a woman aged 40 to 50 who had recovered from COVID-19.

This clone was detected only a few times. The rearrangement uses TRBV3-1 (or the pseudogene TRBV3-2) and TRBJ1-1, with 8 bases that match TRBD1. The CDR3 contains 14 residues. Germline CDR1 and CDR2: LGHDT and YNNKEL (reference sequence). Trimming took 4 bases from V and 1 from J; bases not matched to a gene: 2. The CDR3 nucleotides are TGTGCCAGCAGCCGGCAGGGGGCGAACACTGAAGCTTTCTTT. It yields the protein CASSRQGANTEAFF.

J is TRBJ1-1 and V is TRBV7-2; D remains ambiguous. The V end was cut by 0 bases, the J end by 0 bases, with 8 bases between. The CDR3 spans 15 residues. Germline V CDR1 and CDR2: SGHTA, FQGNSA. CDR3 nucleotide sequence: TGTGCCAGCAGCTTAGCGCGCCAGGTGAACACTGAAGCTTTCTTT. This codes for CASSLARQVNTEAFF.

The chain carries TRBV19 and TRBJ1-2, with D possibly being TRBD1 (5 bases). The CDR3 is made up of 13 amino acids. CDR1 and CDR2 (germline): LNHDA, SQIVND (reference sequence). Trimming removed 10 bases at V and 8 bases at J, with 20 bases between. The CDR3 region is CATLPQGRWGYTF. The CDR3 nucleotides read TGTGCCACCCTCCCCCAGGGTAGGTGGGGCTACACCTTC. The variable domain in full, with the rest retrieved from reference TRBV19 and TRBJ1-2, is DGGITQSPKYLFRKEGQNVTLSCEQNLNHDAMYWYRQDPGQGLRLIYYSQIVNDFQKGDIAEGYSVSREKKESFPLTVTSAQKNPTAFYLCATLPQGRWGYTFGSGTRLTVV.

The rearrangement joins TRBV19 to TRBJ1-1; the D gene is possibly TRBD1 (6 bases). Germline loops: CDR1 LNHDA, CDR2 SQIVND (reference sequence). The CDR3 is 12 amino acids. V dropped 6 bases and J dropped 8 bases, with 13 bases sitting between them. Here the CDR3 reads CASRRSGTEAFF. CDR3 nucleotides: TGTGCCAGTAGACGCTCCGGGACAGAAGCTTTCTTT. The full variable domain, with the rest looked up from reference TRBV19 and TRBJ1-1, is DGGITQSPKYLFRKEGQNVTLSCEQNLNHDAMYWYRQDPGQGLRLIYYSQIVNDFQKGDIAEGYSVSREKKESFPLTVTSAQKNPTAFYLCASRRSGTEAFFGQGTRLTVV.

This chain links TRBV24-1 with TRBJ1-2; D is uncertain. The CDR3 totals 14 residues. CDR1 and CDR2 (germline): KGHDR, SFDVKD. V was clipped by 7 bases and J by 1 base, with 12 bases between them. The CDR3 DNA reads TGTGCCACCAGGGAGATGGCTAATAACTATGGCTACACCTTC. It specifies CATREMANNYGYTF.

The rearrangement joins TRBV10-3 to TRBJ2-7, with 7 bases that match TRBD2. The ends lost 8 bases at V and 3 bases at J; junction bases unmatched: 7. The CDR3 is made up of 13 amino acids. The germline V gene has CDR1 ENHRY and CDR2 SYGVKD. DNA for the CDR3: TGTGCCATCGGTTCTAGCGGAAACTACGAGCAGTACTTC. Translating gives CAIGSSGNYEQYF.

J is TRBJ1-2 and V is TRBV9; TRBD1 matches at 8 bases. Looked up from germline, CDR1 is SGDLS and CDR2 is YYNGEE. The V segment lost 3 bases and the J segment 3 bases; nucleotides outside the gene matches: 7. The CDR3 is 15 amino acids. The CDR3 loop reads CASSAPRGQDYGYTF. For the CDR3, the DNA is TGTGCCAGCAGCGCCCCCAGGGGGCAAGACTATGGCTACACCTTC.

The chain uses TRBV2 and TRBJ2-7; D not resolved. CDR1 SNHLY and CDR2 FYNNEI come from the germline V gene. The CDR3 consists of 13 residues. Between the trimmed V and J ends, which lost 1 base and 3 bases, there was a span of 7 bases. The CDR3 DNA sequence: TGTGCCAGCAGTGAAGGCGGCTACTACGAGCAGTACGTC. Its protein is CASSEGGYYEQYV.

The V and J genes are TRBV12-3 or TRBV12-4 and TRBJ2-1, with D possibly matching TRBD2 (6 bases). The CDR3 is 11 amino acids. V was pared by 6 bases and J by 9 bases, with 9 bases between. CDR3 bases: TGTGCCAGCAGGCGGGATGGTGAGCAGTTCTTC. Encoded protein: CASRRDGEQFF.

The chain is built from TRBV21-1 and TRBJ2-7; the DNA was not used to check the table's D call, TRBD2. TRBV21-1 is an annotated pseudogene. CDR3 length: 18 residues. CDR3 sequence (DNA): TGTGCCAGCAGCACAAAAAATGGGACGGGCCTAGCGGCATACGAGCAGTACGTC. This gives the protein CASSTKNGTGLAAYEQYV.

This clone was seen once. CDR3 in amino acids: CASSPAKAQGARGQPQHF. The DNA for the CDR3 is TGTGCCAGCAGCCCTGCGAAAGCTCAGGGGGCGCGTGGTCAGCCCCAGCATTTT. The chain employs TRBV7-3 and TRBJ1-5; TRBD1 agrees at 8 bases. The CDR3 totals 18 residues. In germline, CDR1 is SGHTA, CDR2 FQGTGA. Trimming at V came to 5 bases and at J to 6 bases, leaving 18 bases not matched to a gene.

The CDR3, as DNA: TGTGCCACCCGACCGCGGGGGACTAGCTACGAGCAGTACTTC. Translated, it gives CATRPRGTSYEQYF. The chain has TRBV15 and TRBJ2-7, with 8 nucleotides matching TRBD2. The germline gives CDR1 LNHNV, CDR2 YYDKDF (reference sequence). CDR3 length: 14 residues. V lost 8 bases and J lost 3; bases outside the gene matches: 9.

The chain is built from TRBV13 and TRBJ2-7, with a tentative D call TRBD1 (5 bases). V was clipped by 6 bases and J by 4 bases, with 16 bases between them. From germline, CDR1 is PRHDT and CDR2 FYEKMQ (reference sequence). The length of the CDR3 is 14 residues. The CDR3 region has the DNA TGTGCCAGCAGTCCAATGGACATACCTTACGAGCAGTACTTC. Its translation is CASSPMDIPYEQYF.

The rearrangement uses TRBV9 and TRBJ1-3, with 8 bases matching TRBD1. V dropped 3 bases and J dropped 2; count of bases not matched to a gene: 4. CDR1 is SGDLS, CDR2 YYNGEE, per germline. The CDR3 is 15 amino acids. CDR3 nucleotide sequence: TGTGCCAGCAGCGGCCCACAGGGGGCTGGAAACACCATATATTTT. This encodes CASSGPQGAGNTIYF.

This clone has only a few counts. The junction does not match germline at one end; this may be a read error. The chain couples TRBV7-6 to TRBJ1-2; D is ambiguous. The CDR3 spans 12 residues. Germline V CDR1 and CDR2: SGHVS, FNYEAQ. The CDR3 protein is CASSPSRTPGAF. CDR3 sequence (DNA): TGTGCCAGCAGCCCCTCCAGGACGCCCGGGGCCTTC. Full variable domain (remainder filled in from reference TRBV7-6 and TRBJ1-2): GAGVSQSPRYKVTKRGQDVALRCDPISGHVSLYWYRQALGQGPEFLTYFNYEAQQDKSGLPNDRFSAERPEGSISTLTIQRTEQRDSAMYRCASSPSRTPGAFGSGTRLTVV.

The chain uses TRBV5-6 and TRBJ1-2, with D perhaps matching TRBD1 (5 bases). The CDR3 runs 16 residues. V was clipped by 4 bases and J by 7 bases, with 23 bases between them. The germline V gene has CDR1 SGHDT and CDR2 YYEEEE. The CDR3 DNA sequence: TGTGCCAGCAGCCCCCAGTGGTTCGGGGGTACGGGTGGCTACACCTTC. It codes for CASSPQWFGGTGGYTF.

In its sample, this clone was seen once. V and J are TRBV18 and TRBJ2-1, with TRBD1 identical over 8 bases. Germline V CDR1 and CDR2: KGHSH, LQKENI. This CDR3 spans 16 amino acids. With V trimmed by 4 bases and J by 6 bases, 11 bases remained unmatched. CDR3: CASSRPTGVGSNEQFF. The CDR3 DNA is TGTGCCAGCTCACGACCGACAGGGGTGGGCTCCAATGAGCAGTTCTTC.

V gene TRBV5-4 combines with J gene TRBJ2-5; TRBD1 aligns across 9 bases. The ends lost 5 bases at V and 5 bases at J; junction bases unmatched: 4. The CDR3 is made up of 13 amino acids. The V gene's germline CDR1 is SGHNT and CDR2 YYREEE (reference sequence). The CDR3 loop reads CASRPDRGETQYF. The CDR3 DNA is TGTGCCAGCAGGCCCGACAGGGGGGAGACCCAGTACTTC.

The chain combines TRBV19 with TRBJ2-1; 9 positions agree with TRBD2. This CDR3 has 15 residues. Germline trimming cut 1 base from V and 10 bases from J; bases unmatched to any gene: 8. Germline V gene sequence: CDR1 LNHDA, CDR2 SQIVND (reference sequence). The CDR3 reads CASSIGPAGGPEQFF. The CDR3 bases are TGTGCCAGTAGTATAGGGCCAGCGGGAGGCCCCGAGCAGTTCTTC.